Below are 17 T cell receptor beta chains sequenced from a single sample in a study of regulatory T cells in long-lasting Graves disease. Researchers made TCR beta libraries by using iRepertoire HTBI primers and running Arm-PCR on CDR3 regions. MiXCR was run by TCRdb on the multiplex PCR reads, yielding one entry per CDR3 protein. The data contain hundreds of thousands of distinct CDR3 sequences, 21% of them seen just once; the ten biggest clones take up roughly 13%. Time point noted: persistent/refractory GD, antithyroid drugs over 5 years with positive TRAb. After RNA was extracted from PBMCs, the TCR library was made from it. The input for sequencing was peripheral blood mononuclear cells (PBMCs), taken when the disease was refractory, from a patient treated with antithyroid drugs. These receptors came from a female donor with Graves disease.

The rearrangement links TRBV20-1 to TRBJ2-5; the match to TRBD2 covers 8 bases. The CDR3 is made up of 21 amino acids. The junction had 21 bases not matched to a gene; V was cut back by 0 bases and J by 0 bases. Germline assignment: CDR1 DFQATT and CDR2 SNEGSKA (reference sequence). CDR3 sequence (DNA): TGCAGTGCTAGAGATCTGGTCCCCCGGGGGGGGGAGGGGTGGGACCAAGAGACCCAGTACTTC. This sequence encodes CSARDLVPRGGEGWDQETQYF.

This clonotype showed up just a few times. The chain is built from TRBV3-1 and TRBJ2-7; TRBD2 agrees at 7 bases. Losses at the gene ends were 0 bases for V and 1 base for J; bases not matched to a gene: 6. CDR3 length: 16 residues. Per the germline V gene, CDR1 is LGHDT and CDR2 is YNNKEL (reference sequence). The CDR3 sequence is CASSQESRLASYEQYF. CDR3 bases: TGTGCCAGCAGCCAAGAGTCGAGACTAGCTTCCTACGAGCAGTACTTC.

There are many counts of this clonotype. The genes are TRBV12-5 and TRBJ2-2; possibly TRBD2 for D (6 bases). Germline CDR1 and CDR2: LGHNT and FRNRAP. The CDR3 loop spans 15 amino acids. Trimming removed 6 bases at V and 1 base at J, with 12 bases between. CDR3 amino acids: CASGWDLGNTGELFF. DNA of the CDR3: TGTGCTAGTGGCTGGGACTTAGGGAACACCGGGGAGCTGTTTTTT.

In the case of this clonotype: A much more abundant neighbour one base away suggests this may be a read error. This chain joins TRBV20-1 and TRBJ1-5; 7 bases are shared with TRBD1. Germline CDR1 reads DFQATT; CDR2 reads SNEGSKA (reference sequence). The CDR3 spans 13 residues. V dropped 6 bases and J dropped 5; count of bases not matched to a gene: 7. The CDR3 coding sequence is TGCAGTGCCATGGGACAGCCTTATCAGCCCCAGCATTTT. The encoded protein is CSAMGQPYQPQHF.

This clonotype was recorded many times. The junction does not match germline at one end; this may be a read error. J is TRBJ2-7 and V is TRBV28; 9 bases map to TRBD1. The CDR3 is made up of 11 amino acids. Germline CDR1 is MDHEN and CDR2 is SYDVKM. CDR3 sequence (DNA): TGTGCCAGCAGTATCGGACAGGGGCAGAATTTC. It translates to CASSIGQGQNF.

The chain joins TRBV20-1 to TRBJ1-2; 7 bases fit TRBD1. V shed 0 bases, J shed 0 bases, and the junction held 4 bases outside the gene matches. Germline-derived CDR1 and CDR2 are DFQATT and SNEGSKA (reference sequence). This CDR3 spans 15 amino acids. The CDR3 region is CSARDYRGSNYGYTF. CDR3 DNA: TGCAGTGCTAGAGACTACAGGGGTTCTAACTATGGCTACACCTTC.

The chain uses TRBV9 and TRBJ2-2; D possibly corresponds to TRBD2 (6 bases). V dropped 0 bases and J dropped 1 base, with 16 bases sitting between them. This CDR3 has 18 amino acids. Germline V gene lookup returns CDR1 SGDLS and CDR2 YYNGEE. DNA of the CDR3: TGTGCCAGCAGCGTAGGTAGCGGTCCTGGGTGGAACACCGGGGAGCTGTTTTTT. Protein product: CASSVGSGPGWNTGELFF.

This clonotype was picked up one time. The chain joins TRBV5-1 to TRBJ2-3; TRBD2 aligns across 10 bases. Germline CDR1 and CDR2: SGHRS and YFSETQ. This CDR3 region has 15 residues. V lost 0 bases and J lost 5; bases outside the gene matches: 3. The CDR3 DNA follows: TGCGCCAGCAGCTTGGTGGGACTAGCGCTAGATACGCAGTATTTT. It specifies CASSLVGLALDTQYF.

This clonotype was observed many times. CDR3 sequence: CASLGNSPLHF. CDR3 nucleotides: TGTGCCAGTCTTGGGAATTCACCCCTCCACTTT. The rearrangement joins TRBV2 to TRBJ1-6, with D hard to call. Germline CDR1 is SNHLY and CDR2 is FYNNEI. V was cut by 9 bases and J by 7 bases, with 7 bases left in between. This CDR3 spans 11 amino acids.

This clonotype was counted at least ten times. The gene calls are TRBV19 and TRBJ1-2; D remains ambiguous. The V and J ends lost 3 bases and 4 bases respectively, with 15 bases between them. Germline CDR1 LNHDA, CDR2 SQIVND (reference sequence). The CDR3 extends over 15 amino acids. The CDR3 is CASSMGSPQFYGYTF. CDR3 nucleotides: TGTGCCAGTAGTATGGGCAGCCCGCAATTCTATGGCTACACCTTC.

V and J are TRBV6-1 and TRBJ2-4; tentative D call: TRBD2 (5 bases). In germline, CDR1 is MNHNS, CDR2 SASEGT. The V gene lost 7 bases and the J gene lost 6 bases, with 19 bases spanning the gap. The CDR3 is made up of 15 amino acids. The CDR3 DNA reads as TGTGCCAGCACCGTGCACCCAGGACTTGCAAACATTCAGTACTTC. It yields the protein CASTVHPGLANIQYF.

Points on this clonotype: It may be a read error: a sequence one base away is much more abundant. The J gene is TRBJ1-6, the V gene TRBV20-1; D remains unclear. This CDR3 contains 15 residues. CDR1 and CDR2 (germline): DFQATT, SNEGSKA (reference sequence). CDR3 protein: CSARDRSKGGREAYF. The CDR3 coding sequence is TGCAGTGCTAGAGATCGGTCGAAGGGCGGTCGTGAAGCTTACTTT.

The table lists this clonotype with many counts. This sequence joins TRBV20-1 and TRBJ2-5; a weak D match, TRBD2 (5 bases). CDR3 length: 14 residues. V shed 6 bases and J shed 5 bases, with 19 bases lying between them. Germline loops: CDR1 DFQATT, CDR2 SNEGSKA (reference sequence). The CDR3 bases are TGCAGTGCGATAGCCACGGGAACGGGGGAGACCCAGTACTTC. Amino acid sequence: CSAIATGTGETQYF.

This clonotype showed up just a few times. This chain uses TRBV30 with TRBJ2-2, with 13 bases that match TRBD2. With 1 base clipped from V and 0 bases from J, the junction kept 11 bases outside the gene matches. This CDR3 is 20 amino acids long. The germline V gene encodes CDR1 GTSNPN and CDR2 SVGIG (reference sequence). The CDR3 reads CAWSGPRTSGRGSNTGELFF. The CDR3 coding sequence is TGTGCCTGGAGTGGACCACGGACTAGCGGGAGAGGTTCGAACACCGGGGAGCTGTTTTTT.

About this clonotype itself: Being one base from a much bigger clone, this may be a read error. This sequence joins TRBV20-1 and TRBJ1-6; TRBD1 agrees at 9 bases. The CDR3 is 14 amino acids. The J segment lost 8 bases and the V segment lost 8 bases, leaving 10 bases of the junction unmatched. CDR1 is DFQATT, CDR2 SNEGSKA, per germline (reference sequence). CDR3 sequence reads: CSPPAGQGDSPLHF. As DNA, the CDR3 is TGCAGTCCCCCTGCGGGACAGGGTGATTCACCCCTCCACTTT.

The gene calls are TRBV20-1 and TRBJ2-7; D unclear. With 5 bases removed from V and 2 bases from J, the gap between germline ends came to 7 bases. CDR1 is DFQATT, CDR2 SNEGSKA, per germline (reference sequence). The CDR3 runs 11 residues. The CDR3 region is CSAGVAYEQYF. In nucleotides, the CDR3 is TGCAGTGCTGGGGTGGCCTACGAGCAGTACTTC.

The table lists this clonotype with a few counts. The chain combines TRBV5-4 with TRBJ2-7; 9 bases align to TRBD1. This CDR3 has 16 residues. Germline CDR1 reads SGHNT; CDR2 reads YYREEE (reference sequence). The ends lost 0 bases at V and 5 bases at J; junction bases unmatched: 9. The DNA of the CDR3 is TGTGCCAGCAGCTTGGGTGGTGGGACAGGGCTCCACGAGCAGTACTTC. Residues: CASSLGGGTGLHEQYF.